The 12 T cell receptor beta chains given below trace back to one sample, sequenced in a study of technical replicates of blood from a handful of donors. The method was immunoSEQ multiplex PCR; TCRdb's version includes in-frame clones alone and lacks a portion of them. The table shows approximately 60,000 clones, with around nine tenths occurring only once. The sequenced sample consisted of PBMCs. These receptors came from a human donor in good health. Some clones in this sample may be carry-over from other donors' samples.

The V gene is TRBV6-5, the J gene TRBJ2-5; 8 bases are a match to TRBD1. The germline CDR1 and CDR2 sequences are MNHEY and SVGAGI. Trimming took 6 bases from V and 4 from J; bases not matched to a gene: 10. The CDR3 is made up of 15 amino acids. The DNA for the CDR3 is TGTGCCAGCAGCCTTCTAAGGACAGGGAGAGAGACCCAGTACTTC. This sequence encodes CASSLLRTGRETQYF.

The chain is built from TRBV14 and TRBJ2-1; possible D gene TRBD1, 7 bases. The V end was cut by 2 bases, the J end by 6 bases, with 11 bases between. The CDR3 is 14 amino acids. In germline, CDR1 is SGHDN, CDR2 FVKESK. The CDR3 spells CASSQQGGPNEQFF. DNA for the CDR3: TGTGCCAGCAGCCAACAGGGGGGTCCCAATGAGCAGTTCTTC.

The chain links TRBV6-6 to TRBJ2-7; TRBD1 might be the D (5 bases). Trimming stripped 2 bases from V and 7 bases from J, with 9 bases between. Looked up from germline, CDR1 is MNHNY and CDR2 is SVGAGI (reference sequence). This CDR3 spans 12 amino acids. The CDR3 sequence: CASSYGAEEQYF. The CDR3 region has the DNA TGTGCCAGCAGTTACGGGGCCGAGGAGCAGTACTTC.

V is TRBV19 and J is TRBJ2-1; TRBD2 matches at 13 bases. Germline V CDR1 and CDR2: LNHDA, SQIVND (reference sequence). This CDR3 spans 19 amino acids. V was pared by 8 bases and J by 0 bases, with 13 bases of the junction left unmatched. The CDR3 spells CASRRTSGGVSSSYNEQFF. In nucleotides, the CDR3 is TGTGCCAGTCGAAGGACTAGCGGGGGAGTATCGAGCTCCTACAATGAGCAGTTCTTC.

As DNA, the CDR3 is TGTGCCAGCAGCAATAGAGAGGGGGCAGGGGAAAAACTGTTTTTT. It is translated as CASSNREGAGEKLFF. V gene TRBV9 combines with J gene TRBJ1-4; 7 nucleotides agree with TRBD1. CDR3 length: 15 amino acids. The J segment lost 8 bases and the V segment lost 4 bases, leaving 11 bases of the junction unmatched. Per germline, CDR1 SGDLS and CDR2 YYNGEE.

The V call is TRBV7-9, the J call TRBJ2-1; D is uncertain. This CDR3 comprises 13 residues. V was trimmed by 6 bases and J by 2 bases, leaving 8 bases between them. Per germline, CDR1 SEHNR and CDR2 FQNEAQ (reference sequence). The CDR3 loop is CASRGRAYNEQFF. CDR3 nucleotides: TGTGCCAGCAGGGGCAGAGCCTACAATGAGCAGTTCTTC.

This clone was counted once. CDR3 loop: CASTLENEQFF. For the CDR3, the DNA is TGTGCCAGCACCCTTGAGAATGAGCAGTTCTTC. The J gene is TRBJ2-1, the V gene TRBV25-1; D ambiguous. CDR3 length: 11 residues. V was shortened by 7 bases and J by 7 bases, with 8 bases between the two germline ends. Germline V gives CDR1 MGHDK, CDR2 SYGVNS.

This chain connects TRBV5-4 to TRBJ2-7, with D perhaps matching TRBD1 (6 bases). Germline values: CDR1 SGHNT, CDR2 YYREEE (reference sequence). Trimming pared 5 bases from V and 5 bases from J, leaving 23 bases between. The CDR3 sequence is 16 residues long. The CDR3 DNA reads as TGTGCCAGCAGAAGATGGTGGGACATTGTCCCGGACGAGCAGTACTTC. Translation: CASRRWWDIVPDEQYF. The full variable domain, its missing parts supplied by reference TRBV5-4 and TRBJ2-7, is ETGVTQSPTHLIKTRGQQVTLRCSSQSGHNTVSWYQQALGQGPQFIFQYYREEENGRGNFPPRFSGLQFPNYSSELNVNALELDDSALYLCASRRWWDIVPDEQYFGPGTRLTVT.

The chain uses TRBV30 and TRBJ1-3, with D possibly matching TRBD1 (5 bases). The V gene's germline CDR1 is GTSNPN and CDR2 SVGIG (reference sequence). The CDR3 covers 15 residues. V was shortened by 0 bases and J by 2 bases, with 11 bases between the two germline ends. As DNA, the CDR3 is TGTGCCTGGAGTGTGGGAGGGGCTGCTGGAAACACCATATATTTT. Its protein product is CAWSVGGAAGNTIYF.

The chain employs TRBV29-1 and TRBJ2-7, with 10 positions matching TRBD1. There are 14 residues in the CDR3. V was clipped by 1 base and J by 2 bases; unmatched bases: 2. Germline CDR1 SQVTM, CDR2 ANQGSEA. Written as DNA, the CDR3 is TGCAGCGTTGAAGGGACAGGGGGGCCCTACGAGCAGTACTTC. As protein: CSVEGTGGPYEQYF.

The V and J genes are TRBV11-3 and TRBJ1-3, with D hard to call. V gave up 3 bases and J gave up 2 bases, with 8 bases separating them. Looked up from germline, CDR1 is SGHNT and CDR2 is YENEEA. This CDR3 is built from 14 residues. The CDR3 is CASSLDGTGNTIYF. The CDR3 region has the DNA TGTGCCAGCAGCTTGGACGGGACTGGAAACACCATATATTTT.

This chain connects TRBV4-2 to TRBJ1-3, with a possible D match to TRBD1 (6 bases). Germline assignment: CDR1 LGHNA and CDR2 YNFKEQ. V was shortened by 1 base and J by 2 bases, with 9 bases between the two germline ends. The length of the CDR3 is 15 residues. The CDR3 DNA follows: TGTGCCAGCAGCCAAGCCAGGGGACCTGGAAACACCATATATTTT. Its protein is CASSQARGPGNTIYF.